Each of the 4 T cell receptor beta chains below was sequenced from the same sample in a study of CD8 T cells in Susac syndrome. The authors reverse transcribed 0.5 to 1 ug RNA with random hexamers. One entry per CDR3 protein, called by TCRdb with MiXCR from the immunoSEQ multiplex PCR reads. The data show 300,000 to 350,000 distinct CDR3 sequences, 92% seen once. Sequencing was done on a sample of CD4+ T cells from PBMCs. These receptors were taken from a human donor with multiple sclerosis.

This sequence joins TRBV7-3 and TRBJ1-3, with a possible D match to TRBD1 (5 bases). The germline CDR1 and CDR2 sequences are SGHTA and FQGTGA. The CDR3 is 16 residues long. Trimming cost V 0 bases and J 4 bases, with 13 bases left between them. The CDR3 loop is CASSLTGTDEGNTIYF. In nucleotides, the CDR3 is TGTGCCAGCAGCTTAACCGGGACGGATGAAGGAAACACCATATATTTT. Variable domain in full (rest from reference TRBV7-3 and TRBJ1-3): GAGVSQTPSNKVTEKGKYVELRCDPISGHTALYWYRQSLGQGPEFLIYFQGTGAADDSGLPNDRFFAVRPEGSVSTLKIQRTERGDSAVYLCASSLTGTDEGNTIYFGEGSWLTVV.

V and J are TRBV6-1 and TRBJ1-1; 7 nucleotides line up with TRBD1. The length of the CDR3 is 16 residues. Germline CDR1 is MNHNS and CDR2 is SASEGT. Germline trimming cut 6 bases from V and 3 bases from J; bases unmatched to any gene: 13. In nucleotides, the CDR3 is TGTGCCAGCAGACCCGGAAGGGGGCGTAGGGACACTGAAGCTTTCTTT. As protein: CASRPGRGRRDTEAFF.

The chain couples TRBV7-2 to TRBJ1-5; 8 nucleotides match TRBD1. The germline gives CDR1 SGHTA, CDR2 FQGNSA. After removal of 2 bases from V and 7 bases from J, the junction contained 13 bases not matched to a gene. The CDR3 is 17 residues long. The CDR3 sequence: CASSLRETGVGGQPQHF. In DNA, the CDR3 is TGTGCCAGCAGCTTACGTGAGACAGGGGTGGGCGGACAGCCCCAGCATTTT.

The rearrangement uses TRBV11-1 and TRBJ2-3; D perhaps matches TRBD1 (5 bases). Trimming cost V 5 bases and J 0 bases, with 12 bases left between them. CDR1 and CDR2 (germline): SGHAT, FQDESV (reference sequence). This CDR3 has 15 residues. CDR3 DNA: TGTGCCAGCAGCCCCCGACAGCGTAGCACAGATACGCAGTATTTT. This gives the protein CASSPRQRSTDTQYF. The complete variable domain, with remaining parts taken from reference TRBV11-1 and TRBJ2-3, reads EAEVAQSPRYKITEKSQAVAFWCDPISGHATLYWYRQILGQGPELLVQFQDESVVDDSQLPKDRFSAERLKGVDSTLKIQPAELGDSAMYLCASSPRQRSTDTQYFGPGTRLTVL.